This is a list of T cell receptor beta chains from one sample in a study of post-analysis software for immune sequencing data. TCRdb fed the PCR reads into MiXCR, producing one record per CDR3 protein. The sample has more than 450,000 distinct CDR3 sequences; 44% are singletons. Sequenced input: blood. The receptors were sampled from a girl aged 10 to 17 with multiple sclerosis. CDR3s include the opening cysteine and the closing phenylalanine or tryptophan. Fields, in order: V gene, D gene, J gene, clone size, CDR3 protein, CDR3 DNA. A D gene is named only where the DNA matches it firmly. The size entry is marked missing in some rows and otherwise reads once, few, many or a size class.

v_call: TRBV4-1; d_call: TRBD2; j_call: TRBJ2-1; clone_size: few; cdr3_aa: CASSRGLAANEQFF; cdr3_nt: TGCGCCAGCAGCCGAGGACTAGCGGCCAATGAGCAGTTCTTC
v_call: TRBV5-6; d_call: TRBD2; j_call: TRBJ2-3; clone_size: few; cdr3_aa: CASSHGGDQDTQYF; cdr3_nt: TGTGCCAGCAGCCACGGGGGGGATCAGGATACGCAGTATTTT
v_call: TRBV3-1; d_call: .; j_call: TRBJ2-1; clone_size: .; cdr3_aa: CASSQDLVNEQFF; cdr3_nt: TGTGCCAGCAGCCAAGATCTAGTTAATGAGCAGTTCTTC
v_call: TRBV15; d_call: .; j_call: TRBJ1-2; clone_size: .; cdr3_aa: CATSRSTGLDYGYTF; cdr3_nt: TGTGCCACCAGCAGATCAACAGGGCTAGACTATGGCTACACCTTC
v_call: TRBV20-1; d_call: .; j_call: TRBJ1-1; clone_size: .; cdr3_aa: CSTKVGDTEAFF; cdr3_nt: TGCAGTACCAAGGTTGGGGACACTGAAGCTTTCTTT
v_call: TRBV5-1; d_call: TRBD1; j_call: TRBJ2-7; clone_size: .; cdr3_aa: CASSARDRPYEQYF; cdr3_nt: TGCGCCAGCAGCGCCCGGGACAGGCCCTACGAGCAGTACTTC
v_call: TRBV7-2; d_call: .; j_call: TRBJ2-3; clone_size: .; cdr3_aa: CASSPSVGYITDTQYF; cdr3_nt: TGTGCCAGCAGCCCTTCTGTGGGGTACATAACAGATACGCAGTATTTT
v_call: TRBV4-1; d_call: TRBD2; j_call: TRBJ2-1; clone_size: .; cdr3_aa: CASSQGLPVYNEQFF; cdr3_nt: TGCGCCAGCAGCCAGGGACTACCGGTCTACAATGAGCAGTTCTTC
v_call: TRBV5-1; d_call: TRBD1; j_call: TRBJ1-2; clone_size: .; cdr3_aa: CASSLGTEGWNTF; cdr3_nt: TGCGCCAGCAGCCTTGGGACAGAAGGTTGGAACACCTTC
v_call: TRBV7-3; d_call: TRBD2; j_call: TRBJ2-1; clone_size: .; cdr3_aa: CASSGGLAGGLNEQFF; cdr3_nt: TGTGCCAGCAGTGGGGGACTAGCGGGAGGGCTCAATGAGCAGTTCTTC
v_call: TRBV3-1; d_call: TRBD2; j_call: TRBJ2-7; clone_size: many; cdr3_aa: CASSQGLAGGGGYEQYF; cdr3_nt: TGTGCCAGCAGCCAGGGACTAGCGGGGGGCGGCGGCTACGAGCAGTACTTC
v_call: TRBV5-1; d_call: .; j_call: TRBJ2-7; clone_size: .; cdr3_aa: CASRADPYEQYF; cdr3_nt: TGCGCCAGCAGGGCTGACCCCTACGAGCAGTACTTC
v_call: TRBV6-5; d_call: .; j_call: TRBJ1-5; clone_size: .; cdr3_aa: CASSSRDNQPQHF; cdr3_nt: TGTGCCAGCAGCTCAAGGGACAATCAGCCCCAGCATTTT
v_call: TRBV4-1; d_call: TRBD1; j_call: TRBJ1-2; clone_size: .; cdr3_aa: CASSSIGQDNYGYTF; cdr3_nt: TGCGCCAGCAGCTCTATCGGACAGGATAACTATGGCTACACCTTC
v_call: TRBV7-2; d_call: .; j_call: TRBJ2-7; clone_size: .; cdr3_aa: CASSLGSSPAYEQYF; cdr3_nt: TGTGCCAGCAGCTTAGGATCATCTCCCGCCTACGAGCAGTACTTC
v_call: TRBV7-9; d_call: TRBD1; j_call: TRBJ2-7; clone_size: .; cdr3_aa: CASSLALTGGGHEQYF; cdr3_nt: TGTGCCAGCAGCTTAGCGCTGACAGGGGGTGGGCACGAGCAGTACTTC
v_call: TRBV11-3; d_call: .; j_call: TRBJ2-3; clone_size: .; cdr3_aa: CASSLGRGGPDTQYF; cdr3_nt: TGTGCCAGCAGCTTAGGCAGGGGAGGACCAGATACGCAGTATTTT
v_call: TRBV5-1; d_call: TRBD2; j_call: TRBJ2-5; clone_size: .; cdr3_aa: CASSPLAGRETQYF; cdr3_nt: TGCGCCAGCAGCCCCCTAGCGGGGAGAGAGACCCAGTACTTC
v_call: TRBV20-1; d_call: .; j_call: TRBJ2-3; clone_size: few; cdr3_aa: CSARGPPSTDTQYF; cdr3_nt: TGCAGTGCTAGAGGGCCACCGAGCACAGATACGCAGTATTTT
v_call: TRBV20-1; d_call: TRBD1; j_call: TRBJ1-5; clone_size: .; cdr3_aa: CSATPDREGNQPQHF; cdr3_nt: TGCAGTGCTACTCCCGACAGGGAGGGCAATCAGCCCCAGCATTTT
v_call: TRBV20-1; d_call: .; j_call: TRBJ2-7; clone_size: .; cdr3_aa: CSARAGTAKISYEQYF; cdr3_nt: TGCAGTGCTAGAGCCGGGACCGCCAAAATCTCCTACGAGCAGTACTTC
v_call: TRBV19; d_call: .; j_call: TRBJ2-3; clone_size: once; cdr3_aa: CASSLSPGTQDTQYF; cdr3_nt: TGTGCCAGTAGCCTCTCCCCGGGCACACAAGATACGCAGTATTTT
v_call: TRBV4-2; d_call: .; j_call: TRBJ2-4; clone_size: few; cdr3_aa: CASSTDTLREQYF; cdr3_nt: TGTGCCAGCAGCACGGACACTCTTCGGGAGCAGTACTTC
v_call: TRBV12-3/TRBV12-4; d_call: .; j_call: TRBJ2-7; clone_size: .; cdr3_aa: CASSDTGTPGEQYF; cdr3_nt: TGTGCCAGCAGTGACACCGGGACACCGGGCGAGCAGTACTTC
v_call: TRBV4-2; d_call: TRBD1; j_call: TRBJ1-5; clone_size: few; cdr3_aa: CASSRGQGIQPQHF; cdr3_nt: TGTGCCAGCAGCCGGGGACAGGGAATTCAGCCCCAGCATTTT
v_call: TRBV4-1; d_call: TRBD2; j_call: TRBJ2-5; clone_size: .; cdr3_aa: CASSQDGRTSGYNEQYF; cdr3_nt: TGCGCCAGCAGCCAAGATGGGCGGACTAGCGGCTACAATGAGCAGTACTTC
v_call: TRBV7-2; d_call: TRBD2; j_call: TRBJ2-7; clone_size: .; cdr3_aa: CASSRGLAGESYEQYF; cdr3_nt: TGTGCCAGCAGCCGCGGACTAGCGGGAGAGAGCTACGAGCAGTACTTC
v_call: TRBV24-1; d_call: .; j_call: TRBJ2-3; clone_size: .; cdr3_aa: CATAGQDYTDTQYF; cdr3_nt: TGTGCCACGGCCGGACAGGACTACACAGATACGCAGTATTTT
v_call: TRBV28; d_call: TRBD1; j_call: TRBJ2-7; clone_size: .; cdr3_aa: CASKLQGLEQYF; cdr3_nt: TGTGCCAGCAAACTACAGGGGCTCGAGCAGTACTTC
v_call: TRBV20-1; d_call: TRBD2; j_call: TRBJ2-7; clone_size: .; cdr3_aa: CSARLAEGLYEQYF; cdr3_nt: TGCAGTGCTCGTCTAGCGGAGGGACTCTACGAGCAGTACTTC
v_call: TRBV29-1; d_call: .; j_call: TRBJ2-7; clone_size: few; cdr3_aa: CSVEGSRDRTYEQYF; cdr3_nt: TGCAGCGTTGAAGGCAGCCGTGACAGGACGTACGAGCAGTACTTC
v_call: TRBV6-4; d_call: TRBD1; j_call: TRBJ2-3; clone_size: many; cdr3_aa: CASSGTGETDTQYF; cdr3_nt: TGTGCCAGCAGTGGGACAGGGGAGACAGATACGCAGTATTTT
v_call: TRBV7-2; d_call: .; j_call: TRBJ1-1; clone_size: few; cdr3_aa: CASSLGQGAFF; cdr3_nt: TGTGCCAGCAGTTTAGGGCAGGGGGCTTTCTTT
v_call: TRBV12-3/TRBV12-4; d_call: .; j_call: TRBJ1-5; clone_size: .; cdr3_aa: CASSLSGRGRGQPQHF; cdr3_nt: TGTGCCAGCAGTTTATCCGGCAGGGGACGAGGGCAGCCCCAGCATTTT
v_call: TRBV10-3; d_call: TRBD1; j_call: TRBJ1-1; clone_size: once; cdr3_aa: CAISGGQGGMNTEAFF; cdr3_nt: TGTGCCATCAGTGGAGGACAGGGGGGAATGAACACTGAAGCTTTCTTT
v_call: TRBV7-7; d_call: .; j_call: TRBJ2-1; clone_size: few; cdr3_aa: CASSLAEADEQFF; cdr3_nt: TGTGCCAGCAGCCTCGCTGAGGCGGATGAGCAGTTCTTC
v_call: TRBV29-1; d_call: TRBD1; j_call: TRBJ1-4; clone_size: .; cdr3_aa: CSGRQGGTNEKRFF; cdr3_nt: TGCAGCGGCAGACAGGGTGGAACTAATGAAAAACGGTTTTTT
v_call: TRBV4-1; d_call: .; j_call: TRBJ2-1; clone_size: .; cdr3_aa: CASSHPPDLEQFF; cdr3_nt: TGCGCCAGCAGCCACCCCCCTGACCTTGAGCAGTTCTTC
v_call: TRBV30; d_call: .; j_call: TRBJ1-2; clone_size: .; cdr3_aa: CAWSVWGTNPNYGYTF; cdr3_nt: TGTGCCTGGAGTGTATGGGGGACAAATCCCAACTATGGCTACACCTTC
v_call: TRBV20-1; d_call: TRBD1; j_call: TRBJ1-4; clone_size: .; cdr3_aa: CTLQGPDEKLFF; cdr3_nt: TGCACCCTACAGGGGCCAGATGAAAAACTGTTTTTT
v_call: TRBV18; d_call: .; j_call: TRBJ1-4; clone_size: once; cdr3_aa: CASSSPSGAGEKLFF; cdr3_nt: TGTGCCAGCTCATCCCCGTCGGGGGCAGGGGAAAAACTGTTTTTT
v_call: TRBV12-3/TRBV12-4; d_call: .; j_call: TRBJ1-2; clone_size: .; cdr3_aa: CASSFGEGRSGYTF; cdr3_nt: TGTGCCAGCAGTTTCGGGGAGGGACGGTCTGGCTACACCTTC
v_call: TRBV6-6; d_call: TRBD2; j_call: TRBJ2-5; clone_size: few; cdr3_aa: CASSWTSGSETQYF; cdr3_nt: TGTGCCAGCAGCTGGACTAGCGGGAGTGAGACCCAGTACTTC
v_call: TRBV29-1; d_call: .; j_call: TRBJ1-1; clone_size: .; cdr3_aa: CSVKIGHSDEAFF; cdr3_nt: TGCAGCGTTAAAATAGGACACTCGGATGAAGCTTTCTTT
v_call: TRBV14; d_call: TRBD2; j_call: TRBJ2-1; clone_size: few; cdr3_aa: CASSQGLAENNEQFF; cdr3_nt: TGTGCCAGCAGCCAGGGGCTAGCGGAGAACAATGAGCAGTTCTTC
v_call: TRBV7-9; d_call: TRBD1; j_call: TRBJ1-2; clone_size: once; cdr3_aa: CASSFTSTLTGGKGYTF; cdr3_nt: TGTGCCAGCAGCTTTACTAGTACCTTGACAGGGGGCAAAGGCTACACCTTC
v_call: TRBV6-2/TRBV6-3; d_call: TRBD1; j_call: TRBJ2-1; clone_size: .; cdr3_aa: CASRTGVAYNEQFF; cdr3_nt: TGTGCCAGCAGAACAGGGGTGGCTTACAATGAGCAGTTCTTC
v_call: TRBV25-1; d_call: .; j_call: TRBJ2-3; clone_size: .; cdr3_aa: CASSESGADTQYF; cdr3_nt: TGTGCCAGCAGTGAATCTGGGGCAGATACGCAGTATTTT
v_call: TRBV4-1; d_call: .; j_call: TRBJ1-2; clone_size: .; cdr3_aa: CASSKRKGGYTF; cdr3_nt: TGCGCCAGCAGCAAACGTAAGGGCGGCTACACCTTC
v_call: TRBV2; d_call: TRBD1; j_call: TRBJ1-4; clone_size: few; cdr3_aa: CASRSTGGKKLFF; cdr3_nt: TGTGCCAGCAGATCGACAGGGGGGAAAAAACTGTTTTTT
v_call: TRBV12-3/TRBV12-4; d_call: TRBD2; j_call: TRBJ2-1; clone_size: .; cdr3_aa: CATHLAGGLNEQFF; cdr3_nt: TGTGCCACCCACTTAGCGGGTGGTCTCAATGAGCAGTTCTTC
v_call: TRBV15; d_call: .; j_call: TRBJ2-3; clone_size: .; cdr3_aa: CATRGVADTQYF; cdr3_nt: TGTGCCACCAGAGGGGTCGCAGATACGCAGTATTTT
v_call: TRBV4-1; d_call: .; j_call: TRBJ1-5; clone_size: .; cdr3_aa: CASSQGEGGWGQPQHF; cdr3_nt: TGCGCCAGCAGCCAAGGGGAGGGCGGATGGGGTCAGCCCCAGCATTTT